This T cell receptor beta chain is drawn from a study of blood T cell repertoires in COVID-19. On the study more broadly: The study drew acute and convalescent COVID-19 samples from the United States, Italy and Spain.

Repertoires were generated with immunoSEQ multiplex PCR, while TCRdb's copy carries only in-frame clones and drops some. The table has about 160,000 clones, around 90% seen once. This receptor was taken from a man aged 60-69 years with active or convalescent COVID-19. Material for sequencing was peripheral blood.

CDR3 sequence reads: CASSLAGQNFNQPQHF. As DNA, the CDR3 is TGTGCCAGCAGCTTAGCGGGACAGAACTTCAATCAGCCCCAGCATTTT. The chain recombines TRBV7-9 with TRBJ1-5; 7 nucleotides agree with TRBD1. The germline gives CDR1 SEHNR, CDR2 FQNEAQ (reference sequence). There are 16 residues in the CDR3. J gave up 3 bases and V 0 bases, and 5 bases lay outside the gene matches.